The 20 T cell receptor beta chains reported below all come from one sample, sequenced in a study of T cells after somatic rescue of genetic block (dated by TCRdb to 2018 to 2021). The library was produced with the immunoSEQ multiplex PCR assay. This immuneACCESS table, as held by TCRdb, lists in-frame sequences with V and J called but not all clones. Of the missing ones, under half trace to an unresolved V gene in checked studies; the others have no known cause. This sample is represented by tens of thousands of clones; 92% of them were singletons. The ten most abundant clones make up approximately 3% of the sample. Sequenced sample: peripheral blood mononuclear cells (PBMCs). The receptors originated from a man aged 40-50 years.

CDR3 DNA sequence: TGTGCCAGCAGCGCACCCGGGGGCTACAATGAGCAGTTCTTC. This translates into CASSAPGGYNEQFF. The chain couples TRBV9 to TRBJ2-1, with D maybe TRBD2 (6 bases). This CDR3 is built from 14 residues. Germline values: CDR1 SGDLS, CDR2 YYNGEE. Trimming took off 3 bases at V and 3 bases at J, with 10 bases between the two ends. The full variable domain, with the rest looked up from reference TRBV9 and TRBJ2-1, is DSGVTQTPKHLITATGQRVTLRCSPRSGDLSVYWYQQSLDQGLQFLIQYYNGEERAKGNILERFSAQQFPDLHSELNLSSLELGDSALYFCASSAPGGYNEQFFGPGTRLTVL.

This rearrangement joins TRBV6-9 to TRBJ2-7; 7 bases map to TRBD1. The CDR3 spans 14 residues. Germline V CDR1 and CDR2: MNHGY, SVAAGI. After removal of 2 bases from V and 2 bases from J, the junction contained 3 bases not matched to a gene. The CDR3 sequence: CASSYEQGTYEQYF. Here the CDR3 DNA reads TGTGCCAGCAGTTATGAACAGGGGACCTACGAGCAGTACTTC.

The chain is built from TRBV6-6 and TRBJ2-5; the match to TRBD1 covers 8 bases. Germline V gene lookup returns CDR1 MNHNY and CDR2 SVGAGI (reference sequence). Germline trimming cut 0 bases from V and 4 bases from J; bases unmatched to any gene: 4. This CDR3 is built from 15 residues. This chain's CDR3 is CASSYSGQGLETQYF. DNA for the CDR3: TGTGCCAGCAGTTACTCCGGACAGGGTCTAGAGACCCAGTACTTC.

This chain links TRBV19 with TRBJ2-2; D uncertain. Looked up from germline, CDR1 is LNHDA and CDR2 is SQIVND (reference sequence). The length of the CDR3 is 14 residues. Trimming shortened V by 6 bases and J by 3 bases, and 11 bases separated the two germline ends. CDR3 residues: CASRRLGDTGELFF. In DNA, the CDR3 is TGTGCCAGTAGGAGGTTAGGAGACACCGGGGAGCTGTTTTTT.

This clone showed up just once. This chain uses TRBV27 with TRBJ2-7; 8 bases map to TRBD1. The CDR3 has 15 amino acids. Losses at the gene ends were 3 bases for V and 3 bases for J; bases not matched to a gene: 7. Germline V gene sequence: CDR1 MNHEY, CDR2 SMNVEV (reference sequence). CDR3 coding DNA: TGTGCCAGCAGTTTGGGCCAGGGGGCGGGCTACGAGCAGTACTTC. As protein: CASSLGQGAGYEQYF.

This clone has only one observation. This chain uses TRBV2 with TRBJ1-5; D possibly corresponds to TRBD1 (5 bases). Trimming stripped 3 bases from V and 7 bases from J, with 13 bases between. Germline lookup yields CDR1 SNHLY and CDR2 FYNNEI. The CDR3 runs to 14 residues. CDR3: CASSDFRVGQPQHF. DNA of the CDR3: TGTGCCAGCAGTGACTTCAGGGTCGGGCAGCCCCAGCATTTT.

The chain links TRBV2 to TRBJ2-7; the match to TRBD1 covers 9 bases. V trimming: 6 bases; J trimming: 4 bases; junction bases outside the gene matches: 13. Looked up from germline, CDR1 is SNHLY and CDR2 is FYNNEI. CDR3 length: 16 residues. The CDR3 bases are TGTGCCAGCAGGGCAACGGGACAGGGAAAGAGGTACGAGCAGTACTTC. Its translation is CASRATGQGKRYEQYF.

This clone was seen once. The genes are TRBV4-2 and TRBJ1-2; D remains ambiguous. V dropped 0 bases and J dropped 0 bases, with 5 bases sitting between them. This CDR3 contains 14 residues. The germline V gene encodes CDR1 LGHNA and CDR2 YNFKEQ. This chain's CDR3 is CASSQETPNYGYTF. CDR3 nucleotides: TGTGCCAGCAGCCAAGAGACACCTAACTATGGCTACACCTTC.

CDR3 DNA sequence: TGTGCCAGCAGCAAAGGGGCTAGCGGGGGAGCGCGGGATACGCAGTATTTT. Its translation is CASSKGASGGARDTQYF. The V call is TRBV21-1, the J call TRBJ2-3; TRBD2, the table's D call, was not compared with the DNA. TRBV21-1 is a pseudogene. This CDR3 is 17 amino acids long.

The V gene is TRBV4-3, the J gene TRBJ1-2; the D gene is possibly TRBD1 (5 bases). The CDR3 has 16 amino acids. Germline V gene data show CDR1 as LGHNA and CDR2 as YSLEER. Trimming pared 4 bases from V and 0 bases from J, leaving 15 bases between. CDR3 bases: TGCGCCAGCAGCCCTTCCCAGGGACTTCCTAACTATGGCTACACCTTC. Its protein is CASSPSQGLPNYGYTF.

The chain employs TRBV4-2 and TRBJ2-5; 9 bases map to TRBD2. The CDR3 loop spans 17 amino acids. V lost 0 bases, J lost 1 base, and 6 bases stayed unmatched. Germline CDR1 reads LGHNA; CDR2 reads YNFKEQ. As DNA, the CDR3 is TGTGCCAGCAGCCAAGATACTAGCGGGTGGTTCCAAGAGACCCAGTACTTC. It is translated as CASSQDTSGWFQETQYF.

This clone was picked up one time. The rearrangement uses TRBV7-9 and TRBJ1-2, with a weak D call TRBD1 (5 bases). Trimming pared 2 bases from V and 3 bases from J, leaving 10 bases between. Per germline, CDR1 SEHNR and CDR2 FQNEAQ (reference sequence). The CDR3 spans 14 residues. Here the CDR3 DNA reads TGTGCCAGCAGCTTATCGGGGGGTCACTATGGCTACACCTTC. Translating it yields CASSLSGGHYGYTF.

V gene TRBV19 combines with J gene TRBJ2-7; 9 bases are shared with TRBD2. V gave up 6 bases and J gave up 0 bases; unmatched junction bases: 3. Germline CDR1 reads LNHDA; CDR2 reads SQIVND (reference sequence). The CDR3 length is 14 residues. Here the CDR3 DNA reads TGTGCCAGTAGACCTAGCGGGGTCTCCTACGAGCAGTACTTC. Its translation is CASRPSGVSYEQYF.

This clone was counted a single time. In DNA, the CDR3 is TGCGCCAGCAGCTTGTCCCAGCTTTACACAGATACGCAGTATTTT. Residues: CASSLSQLYTDTQYF. The chain combines TRBV5-1 with TRBJ2-3, with D uncertain. Germline CDR1 and CDR2: SGHRS and YFSETQ. V was cut by 1 base and J by 2 bases, with 11 bases left in between. The CDR3 covers 15 residues.

The rearrangement uses TRBV7-8 and TRBJ1-5; TRBD1 matches at 8 bases. CDR1 SGHVS and CDR2 FQNEAQ come from the germline V gene. The CDR3 covers 15 residues. J was trimmed by 4 bases and V by 1 base; bases with no gene match: 3. The chain's CDR3 is CASSLDRQGNQPQHF. The CDR3 DNA reads TGTGCCAGCAGCTTAGACCGACAGGGGAATCAGCCCCAGCATTTT.

The J gene is TRBJ2-2, the V gene TRBV4-1; D may match TRBD1 or TRBD2 (7 bases each). Germline V gives CDR1 MGHRA, CDR2 YSYEKL. The V end was cut by 2 bases, the J end by 3 bases, with 19 bases between. CDR3 length equals 18 residues. In DNA, the CDR3 is TGCGCCAGCAGCCAACCCCCAGGGGGGGAGCTCGACACCGGGGAGCTGTTTTTT. This translates into CASSQPPGGELDTGELFF.

The chain combines TRBV6-5 with TRBJ2-7; 9 nucleotides agree with TRBD2. CDR1 is MNHEY, CDR2 SVGAGI, per germline. The CDR3 extends over 15 amino acids. Germline trimming cut 5 bases from V and 3 bases from J; bases unmatched to any gene: 8. Here the CDR3 reads CASSLGLAGNYEQYF. The CDR3 nucleotides are TGTGCCAGCAGTCTGGGACTAGCAGGGAACTACGAGCAGTACTTC.

J is TRBJ2-7 and V is TRBV28, with 9 positions matching TRBD1. This CDR3 contains 14 residues. V dropped 3 bases and J dropped 5; count of bases not matched to a gene: 5. Germline loops: CDR1 MDHEN, CDR2 SYDVKM. In DNA form, the CDR3 reads TGTGCCAGCAGTTTTAGGACAGGGGTAGACGAGCAGTACTTC. The encoded protein is CASSFRTGVDEQYF. Looking up the rest from reference TRBV28 and TRBJ2-7 gives the full variable domain: DVKVTQSSRYLVKRTGEKVFLECVQDMDHENMFWYRQDPGLGLRLIYFSYDVKMKEKGDIPEGYSVSREKKERFSLILESASTNQTSMYLCASSFRTGVDEQYFGPGTRLTVT.

This rearrangement joins TRBV10-3 to TRBJ2-5; 9 positions agree with TRBD1. The CDR3 sequence is 14 residues long. Germline CDR1 ENHRY, CDR2 SYGVKD. Trimming at V came to 6 bases and at J to 5 bases, leaving 7 bases not matched to a gene. The CDR3 sequence: CAIRGDREVETQYF. The CDR3 DNA reads as TGTGCCATCAGGGGGGACAGGGAGGTCGAGACCCAGTACTTC.

The V call is TRBV2, the J call TRBJ2-2, with D perhaps matching TRBD1 or TRBD2 (6 bases each). The CDR3 spans 14 residues. Germline V CDR1 and CDR2: SNHLY, FYNNEI. V lost 6 bases to trimming and J lost 5 bases, with 13 bases between them. The CDR3 protein is CASRRGAPTGELFF. In DNA form, the CDR3 reads TGTGCCAGCAGGAGGGGGGCTCCAACCGGGGAGCTGTTTTTT.